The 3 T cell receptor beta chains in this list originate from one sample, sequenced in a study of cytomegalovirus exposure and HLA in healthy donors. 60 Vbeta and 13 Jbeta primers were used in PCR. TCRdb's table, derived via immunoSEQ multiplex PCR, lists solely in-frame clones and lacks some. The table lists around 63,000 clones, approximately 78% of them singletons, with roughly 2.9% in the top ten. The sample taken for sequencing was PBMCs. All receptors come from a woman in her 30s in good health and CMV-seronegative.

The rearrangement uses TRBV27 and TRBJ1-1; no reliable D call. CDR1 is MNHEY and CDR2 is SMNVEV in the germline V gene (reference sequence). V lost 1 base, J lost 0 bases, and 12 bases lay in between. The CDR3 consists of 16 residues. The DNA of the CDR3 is TGTGCCAGCAGTTTATATCTCGCCCCGGTGAACACTGAAGCTTTCTTT. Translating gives CASSLYLAPVNTEAFF.

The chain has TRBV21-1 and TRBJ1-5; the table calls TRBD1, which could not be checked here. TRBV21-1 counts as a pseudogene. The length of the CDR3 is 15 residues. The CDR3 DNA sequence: TGTGCCAGCAGCACCCACAGGGCTTATTATCAGCCCCAGCATTTT. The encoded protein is CASSTHRAYYQPQHF.

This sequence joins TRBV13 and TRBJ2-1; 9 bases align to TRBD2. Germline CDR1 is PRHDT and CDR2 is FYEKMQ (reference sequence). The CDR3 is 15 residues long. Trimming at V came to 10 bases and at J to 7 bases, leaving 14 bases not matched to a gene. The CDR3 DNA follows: TGTGCCACCTCCCTCGGAGCGGGGGGATGGAATGAGCAGTTCTTC. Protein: CATSLGAGGWNEQFF.